This T cell receptor (beta chain) was recovered during a study of blood T cell repertoires in COVID-19. V shed 1 base, J shed 5 bases, and the junction held 5 bases outside the gene matches. In germline, CDR1 is MGHRA, CDR2 YSYEKL. The length of the CDR3 is 14 residues. Method: immunoSEQ multiplex PCR; TCRdb's copy keeps in-frame clones and lacks some. The sample has 150,000 to 250,000 clones, around 79% seen once. The V and J genes are TRBV4-1 and TRBJ2-7; TRBD1 matches at 7 bases. The sample consisted of peripheral blood. This TCR was recovered from a middle-aged woman with COVID-19, enrolled during active disease. The CDR3 spells CASSQGDSFDEQYF. For the CDR3, the DNA is TGCGCCAGCAGCCAAGGGGACAGCTTCGACGAGCAGTACTTC.